This TCR beta chain was found in a study of blood T cell repertoires in COVID-19. Study overall: The study drew acute and convalescent COVID-19 samples from the United States, Italy and Spain. PBMCs, B-cell-depleted T cells, or T cells were the source of the cDNA or gDNA that made up the material.

V shed 5 bases and J 7 bases; nucleotides not matched to a gene: 4. CDR1 and CDR2 (germline): LNHDA, SQIVND (reference sequence). The CDR3 is 15 amino acids. Per the authors' pipeline: Reference gene primer amplification gave estimated nucleated cell counts. Some clones are missing from TCRdb's copy, which holds only in-frame ones; the method was immunoSEQ multiplex PCR. V and J calls plus clone size are reproduced from that table; the DNA served to infer D and trimming. The data contain roughly 130,000 clones, over 85% of them singletons. The chain carries TRBV19 and TRBJ2-2; 13 bases are a match to TRBD2. This sequence originates from a man aged 60 to 75 with COVID-19, enrolled during active disease. Material for sequencing was peripheral blood. DNA of the CDR3: TGTGCCAGTAGTTCCGGACTAGCGGGAGTCGGGGAGCTGTTTTTT. This sequence encodes CASSSGLAGVGELFF.